This T cell receptor (beta chain) is from a study of human T cells and chemical hapten exposure. Study-level information: Patch tests of 0.01% DPC on the upper back were read at 6 days.

Time point denoted: patch test 1, 2 weeks after DPC sensitization. Treatment of the sample: therapeutic diphenylcyclopropenone sensitization with weekly scalp DPC. The template was total RNA from unfractionated whole blood. This clonotype was counted between two and nine times. Its antigen remains unknown. CDR3 length: 15 amino acids. It was the library that attached unique molecular identifiers to individual cDNA molecules. TCRdb reprocessed the RACE reads via MiXCR and lists one record per CDR3 protein. Of nearly 350,000 distinct CDR3 sequences in the sample, around 6.9% were seen once. Study-wide results and limits: TCRs at high frequency, those above 1 in 1000, did not change with DPC sensitization.

This material consisted of whole blood, taken in connection with sensitization to the hapten diphenylcyclopropenone (DPC). The rearrangement joins TRBV21-1 to TRBJ2-2; the D call in the table, TRBD1, was not verified against the DNA. TRBV21-1 is a pseudogene segment. This TCR came from a woman under 30 with alopecia areata. Some clones in this sample may be carry-over from other donors' samples. CDR3 DNA sequence: TGTGCCAGCAACCGCTTTTTTGGCGCCACCGGGGAGCTGTTTTTT. This gives the protein CASNRFFGATGELFF.